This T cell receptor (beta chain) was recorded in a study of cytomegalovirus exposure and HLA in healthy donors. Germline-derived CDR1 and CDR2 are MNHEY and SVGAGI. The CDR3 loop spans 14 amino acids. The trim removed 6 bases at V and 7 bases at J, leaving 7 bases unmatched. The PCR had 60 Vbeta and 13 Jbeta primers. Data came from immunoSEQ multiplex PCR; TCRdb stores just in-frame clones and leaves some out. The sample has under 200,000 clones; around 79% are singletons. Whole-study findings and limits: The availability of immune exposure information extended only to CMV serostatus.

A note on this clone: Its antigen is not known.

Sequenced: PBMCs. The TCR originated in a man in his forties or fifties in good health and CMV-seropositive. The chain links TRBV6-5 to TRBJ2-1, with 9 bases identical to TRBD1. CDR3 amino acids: CASSWGDRVNEQFF. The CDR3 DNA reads TGTGCCAGCAGCTGGGGGGACAGGGTGAATGAGCAGTTCTTC.